This entry lists 24 T cell receptor beta chains sequenced from one sample in a study of shared clonotypes between healthy human individuals. Sequencing used immunoSEQ multiplex PCR; TCRdb keeps in-frame clones, though not all of them. The table lists around 1.4 million clones, 98% of them singletons. The sequenced sample consisted of naive CD4+ T cells sorted from blood. Stated subset: CD45RA+ positively selected. All receptors come from a man younger than 45 in good health.

This chain links TRBV19 with TRBJ1-2, with 7 bases lining up with TRBD1. V shed 5 bases, J shed 5 bases, and the junction held 8 bases outside the gene matches. The CDR3 is made up of 14 amino acids. The germline V gene encodes CDR1 LNHDA and CDR2 SQIVND (reference sequence). The CDR3 reads CASSLGQNWYGYTF. The CDR3 coding sequence is TGTGCCAGTAGTCTGGGACAGAACTGGTATGGCTACACCTTC.

As for this clone: One junction end disagrees with the germline gene, perhaps due to a read error. The sample carries other DNA sequences with the same CDR3. The CDR3 coding sequence is TGTGCTAGCAGCTTAGACAGGGGAGAGACCCAGTACTTC. It codes for CASSLDRGETQYF. The chain joins TRBV7-7 to TRBJ2-5; 8 nucleotides agree with TRBD1. The CDR3 runs 13 residues. Per germline, CDR1 SSHAT and CDR2 FNYEAQ (reference sequence).

This clone was detected once. The gene calls are TRBV28 and TRBJ2-6; D possibly matches TRBD1 or TRBD2 (6 bases each). V lost 4 bases and J 0 bases, leaving 16 bases between the germline ends. Germline V gene lookup returns CDR1 MDHEN and CDR2 SYDVKM. The CDR3 has 18 residues. CDR3 sequence (DNA): TGTGCCAGCAGTTCCGATCGGGGGCCGAGCTCTGGGGCCAACGTCCTGACTTTC. The encoded protein is CASSSDRGPSSGANVLTF.

This chain joins TRBV7-2 and TRBJ2-3, with no clear D. Deletions cut 2 bases from V and 0 bases from J, with 6 bases between. The CDR3 is 14 residues long. From germline, CDR1 is SGHTA and CDR2 FQGNSA. CDR3 sequence: CASSLSASTDTQYF. The CDR3, as DNA: TGTGCCAGCAGCTTAAGCGCCAGCACAGATACGCAGTATTTT.

The chain is built from TRBV5-1 and TRBJ1-5; D perhaps matches TRBD1 (6 bases). V was pared by 4 bases and J by 5 bases, with 13 bases between. CDR3 size: 14 residues. Per germline, CDR1 SGHRS and CDR2 YFSETQ. The CDR3: CASSLTGYDQPQHF. The CDR3 DNA follows: TGCGCCAGCAGCCTTACAGGGTACGATCAGCCCCAGCATTTT.

A word on this clone: At the DNA level, this CDR3 is encoded by other sequences in the same sample as well. J is TRBJ2-1 and V is TRBV7-8; no definite D call. CDR3 length: 11 amino acids. The V gene lost 5 bases and the J gene lost 4 bases, with 3 bases spanning the gap. Germline CDR1 reads SGHVS; CDR2 reads FQNEAQ. For the CDR3, the DNA is TGTGCCAGCAGCCCGTACAATGAGCAGTTCTTC. This codes for CASSPYNEQFF.

The V and J genes are TRBV29-1 and TRBJ2-1, with TRBD2 matching over 11 bases. This CDR3 is 14 amino acids long. Trimming cost V 6 bases and J 4 bases; bases outside gene matches: 5. From germline, CDR1 is SQVTM and CDR2 ANQGSEA. The CDR3 protein is CSVATSGNYNEQFF. The DNA of the CDR3 is TGCAGCGTGGCGACTAGCGGGAATTACAATGAGCAGTTCTTC.

This clone is a singleton in its sample. An end of the junction differs from the germline gene, which may be a read error. CDR3 nucleotide sequence: TGTGCCAGCAGTGTCGGGACAGGGCGGTTCTTC. Its protein product is CASSVGTGRFF. The J gene is TRBJ2-7, the V gene TRBV6-1, with 9 bases matching TRBD1. The CDR3 has 11 residues. Germline V gives CDR1 MNHNS, CDR2 SASEGT.

This sequence joins TRBV2 and TRBJ1-1; 9 bases map to TRBD1. Per germline, CDR1 SNHLY and CDR2 FYNNEI. The CDR3 is 16 residues long. Trimming removed 8 bases from V and 9 bases from J; junction bases left unmatched: 19. CDR3 protein: CASRGQGGFYGWQAFF. The CDR3 DNA sequence: TGTGCCAGCCGGGGACAGGGAGGATTCTATGGGTGGCAAGCTTTCTTT.

V gene TRBV11-3 combines with J gene TRBJ2-1; 8 nucleotides align to TRBD2. From germline, CDR1 is SGHNT and CDR2 YENEEA. V lost 6 bases to trimming and J lost 7 bases; unmatched junction nucleotides: 17. The CDR3 length is 17 residues. As DNA, the CDR3 is TGTGCCAGCAGTCCACTTGACCGGGAGGGCCGAGATAATGAGCAGTTCTTC. Its protein product is CASSPLDREGRDNEQFF.

The CDR3 reads CSVAGNSGANVLTF. The CDR3 DNA reads TGCAGCGTCGCTGGGAACTCTGGGGCCAACGTCCTGACTTTC. V and J are TRBV29-1 and TRBJ2-6; D uncertain. CDR1 is SQVTM and CDR2 is ANQGSEA in the germline V gene. This CDR3 is 14 amino acids long. V lost 6 bases to trimming and J lost 0 bases, with 9 bases between them. The full variable domain, rest sourced from reference TRBV29-1 and TRBJ2-6, is SAVISQKPSRDICQRGTSLTIQCQVDSQVTMMFWYRQQPGQSLTLIATANQGSEATYESGFVIDKFPISRPNLTFSTLTVSNMSPEDSSIYLCSVAGNSGANVLTFGAGSRLTVL.

This chain uses TRBV2 with TRBJ2-1; a weak D match, TRBD2 (5 bases). V was clipped by 8 bases and J by 9 bases, with 11 bases between them. Germline V gives CDR1 SNHLY, CDR2 FYNNEI. This CDR3 has 11 amino acids. CDR3: CASARDGEQFF. The CDR3 DNA sequence: TGTGCCAGCGCACGGGATGGTGAGCAGTTCTTC.

The chain couples TRBV2 to TRBJ2-7; D not resolved. CDR1 and CDR2 (germline): SNHLY, FYNNEI. V lost 7 bases and J lost 4, with 17 bases in between. The CDR3 has 14 residues. The CDR3 loop reads CASNSPGYTYEQYF. The CDR3, as DNA: TGTGCCAGCAACTCCCCGGGCTACACATACGAGCAGTACTTC.

This chain connects TRBV6-5 to TRBJ1-2; D uncertain. Germline assignment: CDR1 MNHEY and CDR2 SVGAGI. The CDR3 consists of 15 residues. Trimming cost V 3 bases and J 5 bases, with 16 bases left between them. This CDR3 reads CASSYRRTPGYGYTF. CDR3 sequence (DNA): TGTGCCAGCAGTTATCGGAGGACGCCCGGATATGGCTACACCTTC.

The chain has TRBV5-1 and TRBJ2-7; TRBD2 matches 11 bases. The junction had 7 bases not matched to a gene; V was cut back by 0 bases and J by 2 bases. Germline V gene data show CDR1 as SGHRS and CDR2 as YFSETQ. The CDR3 extends over 17 amino acids. The CDR3 is CASSLAATSGRAYEQYF. The CDR3 DNA reads TGCGCCAGCAGCTTGGCCGCTACTAGCGGGAGAGCCTACGAGCAGTACTTC.

The CDR3 nucleotides are TGTGCTATCAGGGTCGCCACACCTTATGGCTACACCTTC. This codes for CAIRVATPYGYTF. The chain couples TRBV7-2 to TRBJ1-2, with D possibly matching TRBD1 (5 bases). This CDR3 has 13 residues. CDR1 is SGHTA, CDR2 FQGNSA, per germline.

V and J are TRBV5-6 and TRBJ2-7; the D is unclear. Germline V gene lookup returns CDR1 SGHDT and CDR2 YYEEEE. V lost 0 bases and J lost 3, with 16 bases in between. This CDR3 has 16 residues. Here the CDR3 DNA reads TGTGCCAGCAGCTTGGTGGTGGGTGGGCCCCACTACGAGCAGTACTTC. Translation gives CASSLVVGGPHYEQYF.

The chain is built from TRBV6-1 and TRBJ2-6; D is unresolved. The CDR3 sequence is 11 residues long. V was pared by 11 bases and J by 2 bases, with 4 bases between. Germline CDR1 reads MNHNS; CDR2 reads SASEGT. This CDR3 reads CASAGANVLTF. CDR3 DNA: TGTGCCTCCGCTGGGGCCAACGTCCTGACTTTC.

The CDR3 protein is CASSLRFPDYEQYF. The CDR3 DNA reads as TGCGCCAGCAGCTTGCGTTTTCCGGACTACGAGCAGTACTTC. The V and J genes are TRBV5-1 and TRBJ2-7; D not certain. The length of the CDR3 is 14 residues. Germline loops: CDR1 SGHRS, CDR2 YFSETQ. V shed 1 base and J shed 3 bases, with 11 bases lying between them. Looking up the rest from reference TRBV5-1 and TRBJ2-7 gives the full variable domain: KAGVTQTPRYLIKTRGQQVTLSCSPISGHRSVSWYQQTPGQGLQFLFEYFSETQRNKGNFPGRFSGRQFSNSRSEMNVSTLELGDSALYLCASSLRFPDYEQYFGPGTRLTVT.

This sequence joins TRBV18 and TRBJ1-1; 7 bases are shared with TRBD1. Trimming cost V 6 bases and J 4 bases; bases outside gene matches: 14. CDR3 size: 16 residues. From germline, CDR1 is KGHSH and CDR2 LQKENI. Here the CDR3 DNA reads TGTGCCAGCTCCCGTAGACAGGGTAATGAGGGCACTGAAGCTTTCTTT. This gives the protein CASSRRQGNEGTEAFF.

The chain employs TRBV9 and TRBJ1-1, with D possibly TRBD1 on 6 matching bases. This CDR3 spans 14 amino acids. Germline V gene sequence: CDR1 SGDLS, CDR2 YYNGEE. Trimming removed 4 bases from V and 2 bases from J, with 12 bases in between. This CDR3 reads CASSQDSSNTEAFF. The CDR3 bases are TGTGCCAGCAGCCAGGACAGCAGTAACACTGAAGCTTTCTTT.

V and J are TRBV6-1 and TRBJ2-1, with 10 positions matching TRBD1. Germline CDR1 is MNHNS and CDR2 is SASEGT. After removal of 8 bases from V and 9 bases from J, the junction contained 13 bases not matched to a gene. The CDR3 covers 15 residues. The chain's CDR3 is CASGETGGWESEQFF. The CDR3 coding sequence is TGTGCCAGCGGGGAGACAGGGGGCTGGGAAAGTGAGCAGTTCTTC.

The gene calls are TRBV18 and TRBJ1-5; D is undetermined. The CDR3 is 13 amino acids. CDR1 and CDR2 (germline): KGHSH, LQKENI. V gave up 2 bases and J gave up 5 bases, with 7 bases separating them. This CDR3 is CASSPEADQPQHF. The CDR3 DNA follows: TGTGCCAGCTCACCAGAGGCGGATCAGCCCCAGCATTTT.

The J gene is TRBJ1-1, the V gene TRBV5-6, with TRBD1 as a possible D gene (6 bases). CDR3 length: 13 residues. Deletions cut 0 bases from V and 6 bases from J, with 9 bases between. The germline V gene encodes CDR1 SGHDT and CDR2 YYEEEE. CDR3 protein: CASSLVRGPEAFF. CDR3 nucleotide sequence: TGTGCCAGCAGCTTGGTGCGGGGGCCTGAAGCTTTCTTT.